This TCR beta chain comes out of a study of T cell repertoires in cytomegalovirus infection. About the study: Public TCR beta signature analysis indicated the presence of both CMV infection and matching HLA type.

TCRdb analysed the reads with MiXCR anew, one entry per CDR3 protein. This sample has about 230,000 distinct CDR3 sequences, with about 20% found just once. The TCR sequence derives from a human donor in good health (CMV status not recorded). Some clones in this sample may be carry-over from other donors' samples. Sequencing was done on a sample of CD8+ T cells from PBMCs.

In DNA form, the CDR3 reads TGTGCCAGCAGTCCCCAGGCAGGGGTAGGGACAGATACGCAGTATTTT. As protein: CASSPQAGVGTDTQYF. The chain uses TRBV12-3 or TRBV12-4 and TRBJ2-3; tentative D call: TRBD1 (6 bases). The CDR3 is 16 amino acids. With 5 bases removed from V and 3 bases from J, the gap between germline ends came to 18 bases.